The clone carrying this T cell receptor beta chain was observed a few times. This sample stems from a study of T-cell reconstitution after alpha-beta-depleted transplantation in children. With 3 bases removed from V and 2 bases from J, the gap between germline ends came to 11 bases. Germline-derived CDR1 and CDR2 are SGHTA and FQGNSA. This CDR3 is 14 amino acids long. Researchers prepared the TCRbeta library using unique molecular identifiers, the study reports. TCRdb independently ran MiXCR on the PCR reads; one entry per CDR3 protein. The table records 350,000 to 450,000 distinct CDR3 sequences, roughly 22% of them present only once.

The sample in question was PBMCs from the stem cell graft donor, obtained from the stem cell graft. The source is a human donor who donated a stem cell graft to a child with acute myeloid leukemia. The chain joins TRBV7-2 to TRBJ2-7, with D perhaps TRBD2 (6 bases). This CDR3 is CASSFRDFAYEQYF. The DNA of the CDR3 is TGTGCCAGCAGCTTCCGGGACTTCGCCTACGAGCAGTACTTC.